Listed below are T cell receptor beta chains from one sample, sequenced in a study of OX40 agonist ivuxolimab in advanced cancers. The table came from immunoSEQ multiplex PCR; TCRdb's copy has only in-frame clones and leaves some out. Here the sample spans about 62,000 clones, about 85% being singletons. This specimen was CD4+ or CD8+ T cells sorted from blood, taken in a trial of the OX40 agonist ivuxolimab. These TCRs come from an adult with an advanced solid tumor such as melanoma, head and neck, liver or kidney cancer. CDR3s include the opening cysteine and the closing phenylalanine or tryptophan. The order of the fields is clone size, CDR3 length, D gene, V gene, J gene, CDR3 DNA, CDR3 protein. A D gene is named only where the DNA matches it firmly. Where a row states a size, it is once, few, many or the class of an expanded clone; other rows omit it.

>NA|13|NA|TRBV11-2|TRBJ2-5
TGTGCCAGCGGCCGGCAGCCTCAAGAGACCCAGTACTTC
CASGRQPQETQYF
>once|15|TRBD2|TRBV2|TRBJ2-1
TGTGCCAGCAGTGGGGTTAGCGGGAGTTACAATGAGCAGTTCTTC
CASSGVSGSYNEQFF
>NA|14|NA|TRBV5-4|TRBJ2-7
TGTGCCAGCAGCCGACGTTGGGACTCCTACGAGCAGTACTTC
CASSRRWDSYEQYF
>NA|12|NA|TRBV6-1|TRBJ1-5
TGTGCCAGCAGTCCGTCGTATCAGCCCCAGCATTTT
CASSPSYQPQHF
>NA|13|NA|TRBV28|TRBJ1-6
TGTGCCAGCAACAGTCGGGGTGTCTCACCCCTCCACTTT
CASNSRGVSPLHF
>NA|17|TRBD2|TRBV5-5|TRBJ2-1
TGTGCCAGCAGTCCCTCTAGCGGGAGGTCTAGCTACAATGAGCAGTTCTTC
CASSPSSGRSSYNEQFF
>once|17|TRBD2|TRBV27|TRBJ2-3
TGTGCCAGCAGTTCCCCCCGGACTAGCGGGAGAGGGGATACGCAGTATTTT
CASSSPRTSGRGDTQYF
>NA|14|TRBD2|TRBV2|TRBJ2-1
TGTGCCAGCAAAGCGGCTAGCGGGGGTGATGAGCAGTTCTTC
CASKAASGGDEQFF
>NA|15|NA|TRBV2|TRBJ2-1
TGTGCCAGCAGTCCAGGGCGGGGAGCCTACAATGAGCAGTTCTTC
CASSPGRGAYNEQFF
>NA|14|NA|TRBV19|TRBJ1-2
TGTGCCAGTTCAATCATGGTATCTAACTATGGCTACACCTTC
CASSIMVSNYGYTF
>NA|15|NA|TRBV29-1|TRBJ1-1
TGCAGCGTTGAAAGGGGGGGGCGTCTGAACACTGAAGCTTTCTTT
CSVERGGRLNTEAFF
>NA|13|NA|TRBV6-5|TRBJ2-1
TGTGCCAGCAGTTACTTCCTAGGGTGGGAGCAGTTCTTC
CASSYFLGWEQFF
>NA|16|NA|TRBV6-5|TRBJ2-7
TGTGCCAGCAGTTACCCGCTCGGGGGAGACTCCTACGAGCAGTACTTC
CASSYPLGGDSYEQYF
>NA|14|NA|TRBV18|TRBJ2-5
TGTGCCAGCTCACCACCCGCAGGGATAGAGACCCAGTACTTC
CASSPPAGIETQYF
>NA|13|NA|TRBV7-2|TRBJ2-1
TGTGCCAGCAGCCAAAGCGTGTACAATGAGCAGTTCTTC
CASSQSVYNEQFF
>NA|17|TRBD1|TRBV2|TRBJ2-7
TGTGCCAGCAGTGAATTCCAAAGCGACAGGGGTACCTACGAGCAGTACTTC
CASSEFQSDRGTYEQYF
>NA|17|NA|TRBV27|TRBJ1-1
TGTGCCAGCAGTTTATCCGGGGGCAGAGAGGTGAACACTGAAGCTTTCTTT
CASSLSGGREVNTEAFF
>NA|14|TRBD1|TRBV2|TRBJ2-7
TGTGCCAGCAGTGTCCGACAGGGTGGGAACGAGCAGTACTTC
CASSVRQGGNEQYF
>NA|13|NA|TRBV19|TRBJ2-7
TGTGCCAGTAGTATCCAGGGTAGGGACGAGCAGTACTTC
CASSIQGRDEQYF